This record looks at one T cell receptor (beta chain) sequence and its context. Original handling: Counts of nucleated cells, estimated from reference gene primer amplification, were obtained. The repertoire was sequenced with immunoSEQ multiplex PCR; TCRdb's copy has only in-frame clones and lacks some. That table furnishes V, J and clone size, whereas the DNA furnished D and trimming. The sample has about 290,000 clones, around nine tenths seen once. This sample is drawn from a study of blood T cell repertoires in COVID-19. Study as a whole: Italy, Spain and the United States were the sources of the convalescent and acute COVID-19 samples.

With 3 bases clipped from V and 0 bases from J, the junction kept 12 bases outside the gene matches. Germline values: CDR1 LGHDT, CDR2 YNNKEL (reference sequence). This CDR3 comprises 19 residues. The sequence came from a woman aged 30 to 39 with COVID-19, enrolled during active disease. What was sequenced was peripheral blood. The rearrangement uses TRBV3-1 (or the pseudogene TRBV3-2) and TRBJ2-1, with 9 bases aligning to TRBD2. The CDR3: CASSQIGDVSGSSYNEQFF. CDR3 nucleotides: TGTGCCAGCAGCCAGATCGGAGACGTTAGCGGGAGCTCCTACAATGAGCAGTTCTTC.